The clone carrying this TCR beta chain was counted once. Survey-level TCR beta sequencing used the immunoSEQ assay. Sequencing used immunoSEQ multiplex PCR; TCRdb keeps in-frame clones, though not all of them. Of 40,000 to 55,000 clones listed, 93% are singletons. The sequence came from a man aged 40-49 years with rheumatoid arthritis. The sequencing input was PBMCs.

Written as DNA, the CDR3 is TGTGCCAGCAGCCAAGATGGCAGGGGCAATGGCTACACCTTC. Its protein product is CASSQDGRGNGYTF. The chain is built from TRBV3-1 (or the pseudogene TRBV3-2) and TRBJ1-2; tentatively, D is TRBD1 (6 bases). This CDR3 has 14 amino acids. Germline CDR1 LGHDT, CDR2 YNNKEL (reference sequence). Trimming took off 0 bases at V and 6 bases at J, with 11 bases between the two ends.